These 27 T cell receptor beta chains came from one sample sequenced in a study of immune evolution from preneoplasia to lung adenocarcinoma. Assay used: immunoSEQ multiplex PCR; TCRdb lists only in-frame clones, some missing. This table has about 3,200 clones, around 83% appearing once. The sequencing input was FFPE adjacent normal lung tissue. These receptors came from a person in their 40s with lung adenocarcinoma.

V is TRBV7-9 and J is TRBJ1-1; 8 bases agree with TRBD1. The junction had 8 bases not matched to a gene; V was cut back by 4 bases and J by 1 base. CDR1 SEHNR and CDR2 FQNEAQ come from the germline V gene (reference sequence). This CDR3 comprises 16 residues. As DNA, the CDR3 is TGTGCCAGCAGCTCCCCCCAGGGGGCGCGGAACACTGAAGCTTTCTTT. Its translation is CASSSPQGARNTEAFF.

The genes are TRBV29-1 and TRBJ2-5, with 8 bases lining up with TRBD1. Per the germline V gene, CDR1 is SQVTM and CDR2 is ANQGSEA. This CDR3 contains 14 residues. Germline trimming cut 1 base from V and 4 bases from J; bases unmatched to any gene: 5. CDR3 sequence (DNA): TGCAGCGTTGAAGCCAGGGGGCTGGGAGAGACCCAGTACTTC. Its protein is CSVEARGLGETQYF.

J is TRBJ2-2 and V is TRBV5-1; 9 nucleotides match TRBD2. Germline lookup yields CDR1 SGHRS and CDR2 YFSETQ. The CDR3 loop spans 17 amino acids. The junction had 8 bases not matched to a gene; V was cut back by 0 bases and J by 5 bases. CDR3 sequence reads: CASSLAVAGVRTGELFF. CDR3 DNA sequence: TGCGCCAGCAGCTTGGCGGTAGCGGGAGTGAGGACCGGGGAGCTGTTTTTT.

V usage is TRBV30 and J usage is TRBJ1-3; D ambiguous. CDR1 and CDR2 (germline): GTSNPN, SVGIG (reference sequence). The length of the CDR3 is 13 residues. V lost 3 bases and J lost 0, with 6 bases in between. CDR3 bases: TGTGCCTGGAGCTACGACTCTGGAAACACCATATATTTT. Amino acid sequence: CAWSYDSGNTIYF.

V gene TRBV5-1 combines with J gene TRBJ1-5, with D perhaps TRBD1 (6 bases). This CDR3 is 14 amino acids long. Trimming took 0 bases from V and 5 from J, leaving 9 bases between them. Germline lookup yields CDR1 SGHRS and CDR2 YFSETQ. The DNA of the CDR3 is TGCGCCAGCAGCTTGGGACAGGTTGATCAGCCCCAGCATTTT. The encoded protein is CASSLGQVDQPQHF.

This clone was counted only a few times. This sequence joins TRBV6-1 and TRBJ1-1; no definite D call. V was clipped by 1 base and J by 5 bases, with 14 bases between them. There are 15 residues in the CDR3. Germline values: CDR1 MNHNS, CDR2 SASEGT. This CDR3 reads CASSEGEAGWTEAFF. CDR3 nucleotide sequence: TGTGCCAGCAGTGAAGGTGAGGCAGGATGGACTGAAGCTTTCTTT.

The chain employs TRBV6-5 and TRBJ2-5; D perhaps matches TRBD2 (6 bases). Trimming stripped 10 bases from V and 5 bases from J, with 17 bases between. CDR3 length: 13 amino acids. Germline CDR1 reads MNHEY; CDR2 reads SVGAGI. The CDR3, as DNA: TGTGCCACTAGCTCTGGCGGGGTTGAGACCCAGTACTTC. Encoded protein: CATSSGGVETQYF.

The V call is TRBV29-1, the J call TRBJ2-1; 13 bases match TRBD2. Looked up from germline, CDR1 is SQVTM and CDR2 is ANQGSEA. The CDR3 runs 14 residues. The V and J ends lost 5 bases and 9 bases, in that order; junction bases with no gene match: 7. The CDR3 DNA reads as TGCAGCGTTAGGGGGACTAGCGGGATCACTGAGCAGTTCTTC. Its protein product is CSVRGTSGITEQFF.

The V and J genes are TRBV7-2 and TRBJ1-3, with a tentative D call TRBD1 (6 bases). The CDR3 runs to 14 residues. V was shortened by 5 bases and J by 3 bases, with 11 bases between the two germline ends. Germline V CDR1 and CDR2: SGHTA, FQGNSA. Here the CDR3 reads CASSPGQSGNTIYF. As DNA, the CDR3 is TGTGCCAGCAGCCCGGGACAAAGTGGAAACACCATATATTTT.

The rearrangement joins TRBV30 to TRBJ1-3; TRBD1 aligns across 7 bases. Germline V gives CDR1 GTSNPN, CDR2 SVGIG (reference sequence). The CDR3 is 13 amino acids. The V gene end was trimmed by 3 bases and the J gene end by 4 bases; junction bases not matched to a gene: 3. The CDR3 reads CAWRQGTGNTIYF. The CDR3 nucleotides are TGTGCCTGGAGACAGGGGACCGGAAACACCATATATTTT.

The gene calls are TRBV5-1 and TRBJ2-1, with D uncertain. V was cut by 3 bases and J by 7 bases, with 11 bases left in between. CDR1 and CDR2 from the germline V gene are SGHRS and YFSETQ. The CDR3 covers 13 residues. The CDR3, as DNA: TGCGCCAGCAGCTCCCTGAATTCGAATGAGCAGTTCTTC. It codes for CASSSLNSNEQFF.

The chain recombines TRBV18 with TRBJ2-5, with TRBD1 identical over 7 bases. The CDR3 contains 14 residues. J gave up 5 bases and V 5 bases, and 8 bases lay outside the gene matches. The germline V gene has CDR1 KGHSH and CDR2 LQKENI. The CDR3 loop is CASSYRQGQETQYF. CDR3 sequence (DNA): TGTGCCAGCTCATACAGACAGGGACAGGAGACCCAGTACTTC.

The V gene is TRBV30, the J gene TRBJ2-1, with D tentatively TRBD1 (7 bases). The germline CDR1 and CDR2 sequences are GTSNPN and SVGIG (reference sequence). The CDR3 extends over 14 amino acids. Trimming took off 0 bases at V and 10 bases at J, with 16 bases between the two ends. CDR3: CAWSVRRGVGEQFF. CDR3 DNA: TGTGCCTGGAGTGTACGCAGGGGGGTGGGAGAGCAGTTCTTC.

This sequence joins TRBV2 and TRBJ1-2; D uncertain. The CDR3 runs 10 residues. V was cut by 4 bases and J by 4 bases, with 1 base left in between. In germline, CDR1 is SNHLY, CDR2 FYNNEI. In nucleotides, the CDR3 is TGTGCCAGCAGTGGCTATGGCTACACCTTC. This codes for CASSGYGYTF.

This chain uses TRBV11-3 with TRBJ2-1, with 14 bases aligning to TRBD2. J lost 2 bases, V lost 5 bases, and 5 bases had no gene match. The CDR3 consists of 17 residues. The germline gives CDR1 SGHNT, CDR2 YENEEA. CDR3 bases: TGTGCCAGCAGCCCGGGGACTAGCGGGAGTACCTACAATGAGCAGTTCTTC. Its translation: CASSPGTSGSTYNEQFF.

The chain has TRBV2 and TRBJ2-7; tentatively, D is TRBD2 (7 bases). The CDR3 sequence is 15 residues long. Germline CDR1 and CDR2: SNHLY and FYNNEI. V was trimmed by 7 bases and J by 0 bases, leaving 16 bases between them. CDR3 region: CASTPKGGSSYEQYF. The CDR3 DNA reads TGTGCCAGCACTCCCAAGGGGGGGAGCTCCTACGAGCAGTACTTC.

The chain is built from TRBV30 and TRBJ1-1, with D uncertain. Germline CDR1 is GTSNPN and CDR2 is SVGIG (reference sequence). This CDR3 spans 13 amino acids. Trimming stripped 1 base from V and 1 base from J, with 7 bases between. Here the CDR3 DNA reads TGTGCCTGGAGTGCCTGGGGGAACACTGAAGCTTTCTTT. It encodes CAWSAWGNTEAFF.

The V gene is TRBV30, the J gene TRBJ2-7; the D is unclear. CDR1 and CDR2 (germline): GTSNPN, SVGIG (reference sequence). Trimming took off 7 bases at V and 0 bases at J, with 13 bases between the two ends. The CDR3 extends over 13 amino acids. In nucleotides, the CDR3 is TGTGCCTCACTGAAAGACAACTCCTACGAGCAGTACTTC. Its translation: CASLKDNSYEQYF.

The chain couples TRBV21-1 to TRBJ2-3; TRBD2 is the table's D call, not checked against the DNA. TRBV21-1 is designated a pseudogene. This CDR3 is 16 amino acids long. The CDR3 sequence is CASMVFEAVSTDTQYF. The DNA for the CDR3 is TGTGCCAGCATGGTATTCGAGGCAGTTAGCACAGATACGCAGTATTTT.

The rearrangement links TRBV10-2 to TRBJ1-1; 7 nucleotides line up with TRBD1. The CDR3 is 13 residues long. V lost 3 bases to trimming and J lost 5 bases; unmatched junction nucleotides: 3. Germline V gives CDR1 WSHSY, CDR2 SAAADI. CDR3 DNA: TGCGCCAGCAGTGATATGGGACAGACTGAAGCTTTCTTT. This gives the protein CASSDMGQTEAFF.

The CDR3 sequence is CASSLDRDRGFQQFF. CDR3 coding DNA: TGTGCCAGCAGCTTAGACAGGGACAGGGGCTTTCAGCAGTTCTTC. The chain is built from TRBV11-2 and TRBJ2-1; 10 bases are shared with TRBD1. CDR1 is SGHAT, CDR2 FQNNGV, per germline. V was pared by 0 bases and J by 11 bases, with 7 bases of the junction left unmatched. This CDR3 is 15 amino acids long.

The chain uses TRBV5-1 and TRBJ2-1, with a weak D call TRBD2 (6 bases). The CDR3 sequence is 15 residues long. Germline CDR1 is SGHRS and CDR2 is YFSETQ. Trimming left V 0 bases short and J 6 bases short, with 13 bases between. For the CDR3, the DNA is TGCGCCAGCAGCTTGGGGGGTAGCGGCTCCAATGAGCAGTTCTTC. It codes for CASSLGGSGSNEQFF.

The chain couples TRBV5-6 to TRBJ2-5; possibly TRBD1 for D (6 bases). The CDR3 runs to 15 residues. Germline assignment: CDR1 SGHDT and CDR2 YYEEEE. Trimming took off 2 bases at V and 4 bases at J, with 15 bases between the two ends. The CDR3 DNA follows: TGTGCCAGCAGCTTTTACAGGGAGACACGAGAGACCCAGTACTTC. Its protein product is CASSFYRETRETQYF.

This sequence joins TRBV2 and TRBJ2-2, with 8 bases matching TRBD2. After removal of 6 bases from V and 4 bases from J, the junction contained 10 bases not matched to a gene. Germline V gives CDR1 SNHLY, CDR2 FYNNEI. This CDR3 comprises 16 residues. CDR3 bases: TGTGCCAGCAGGGGAGGCGGGAGGATCGGCACCGGGGAGCTGTTTTTT. It codes for CASRGGGRIGTGELFF.

The chain joins TRBV6-5 to TRBJ1-2; tentatively, D is TRBD1 (5 bases). The germline V gene encodes CDR1 MNHEY and CDR2 SVGAGI. This CDR3 has 15 amino acids. V was pared by 0 bases and J by 3 bases, with 11 bases between. CDR3 DNA: TGTGCCAGCAGTTACTCTGCAGGGAACGACTATGGCTACACCTTC. This translates into CASSYSAGNDYGYTF.

This clone was detected only once. The chain carries TRBV11-2 and TRBJ2-7; perhaps D is TRBD1 or TRBD2 (6 bases each). Germline CDR1 and CDR2: SGHAT and FQNNGV. The CDR3 consists of 18 residues. Trimming removed 0 bases from V and 2 bases from J, with 20 bases in between. The DNA for the CDR3 is TGTGCCAGCAGCTTAGAAGTTTTTCGGGGGCTCCTCGCCTACGAGCAGTACTTC. Translating gives CASSLEVFRGLLAYEQYF.

This chain joins TRBV5-1 and TRBJ2-2; D assignment may be TRBD1 or TRBD2 (6 bases each). The germline V and J ends were trimmed by 0 bases and 8 bases, with 11 bases remaining between them. The CDR3 has 14 residues. The germline gives CDR1 SGHRS, CDR2 YFSETQ. CDR3 sequence: CASSLGGASGELFF. The CDR3 nucleotides are TGCGCCAGCAGCTTGGGGGGGGCGTCGGGGGAGCTGTTTTTT.